The present T cell receptor (beta chain) was sequenced within a study of T cell repertoires in cytomegalovirus infection. In the study overall: CMV infection and matching HLA type were both indicated by public TCR beta signatures. Overall study findings and caveats: Dominating the ex vivo response were HLA-C-restricted CMV-specific TCR beta clonotypes. Frequencies of public TCR beta families were cumulated, and this identified carriers of CMV plus the relevant HLA.

The V and J ends lost 7 bases and 4 bases, in that order; junction bases with no gene match: 10. The CDR3 has 15 amino acids. TCRdb analysed the reads with MiXCR anew, one entry per CDR3 protein. The sample comprises almost 550,000 distinct CDR3 sequences, 16% of which are singletons, and under 30% rests with the top ten. This clonotype appeared a single time. Its antigen is not known. A much larger clone sits a single nucleotide away, making a read error possible. A read error is likely, as this CDR3 ends without the conserved phenylalanine or tryptophan. The sequencing sample was made of CD8+ T cells from PBMCs. J is TRBJ1-2 and V is TRBV12-3 or TRBV12-4; 9 bases align to TRBD1. The receptor was isolated from a human donor in good health (CMV status not recorded). Some clones in this sample may be carry-over from other donors' samples. This CDR3 is CASTNAPDRGYGYTL. The CDR3 nucleotides read TGTGCCAGCACAAACGCCCCGGACAGGGGCTATGGCTACACCTTA.